Below are 22 T cell receptor beta chains sequenced from a single sample in a study of blood T cells in healthy people across ages. A J-beta primer mix and a sample-barcoded 5' primer were used in a second PCR of about 6 to 12 cycles. Using its own MiXCR run on the 5' RACE reads, TCRdb lists one record per CDR3 protein. The sample lists about 1 million distinct CDR3 sequences, 20% to 25% occurring once. This sample also appeared in a second study, on T cells of mothers and their children.

The sequenced material came from blood. The source is a girl under 10 years old in good health.

The chain combines TRBV7-3 with TRBJ1-2, with D perhaps TRBD1 (6 bases). The CDR3 loop spans 15 amino acids. Germline V gene lookup returns CDR1 SGHTA and CDR2 FQGTGA. Trimming shortened V by 3 bases and J by 3 bases, and 14 bases separated the two germline ends. CDR3 in DNA: TGTGCCAGCAGCTTGGAGGCAGGGGATTACTATGGCTACACCTTC. Protein product: CASSLEAGDYYGYTF.

This chain uses TRBV12-3 or TRBV12-4 with TRBJ2-3, with D perhaps matching TRBD1 or TRBD2 (6 bases each). V lost 4 bases to trimming and J lost 6 bases, with 14 bases between them. The CDR3 totals 14 residues. CDR3 amino acids: CASSSFGGLDTQYF. The CDR3 region has the DNA TGTGCCAGCAGTTCCTTTGGGGGGCTTGATACGCAGTATTTT.

This chain joins TRBV6-4 and TRBJ2-1; 7 bases are a match to TRBD1. Germline V gene data show CDR1 as MRHNA and CDR2 as SNTAGT. The CDR3 runs to 14 residues. The J segment lost 3 bases and the V segment lost 5 bases, leaving 4 bases of the junction unmatched. The CDR3 DNA reads as TGTGCCAGCAGTTTCGGACAGGACTACAATGAGCAGTTCTTC. Protein: CASSFGQDYNEQFF.

This clonotype was detected only a few times. CDR3 sequence: CASSLLPSTGSPLHF. The CDR3 DNA is TGTGCCAGCAGTCTGCTTCCATCGACGGGTTCACCCCTCCACTTT. The chain links TRBV28 to TRBJ1-6; D gene uncertain. Per the germline V gene, CDR1 is MDHEN and CDR2 is SYDVKM. The length of the CDR3 is 15 residues. The ends were cut back, 5 bases at V and 9 bases at J, with 17 bases in the middle.

J is TRBJ1-4 and V is TRBV6-5, with D unclear. Germline CDR1 reads MNHEY; CDR2 reads SVGAGI. The CDR3 has 14 amino acids. V gave up 7 bases and J gave up 8 bases, with 17 bases separating them. CDR3 residues: CASKINREGEKLFF. As DNA, the CDR3 is TGTGCCAGCAAAATTAATAGGGAAGGGGAAAAACTGTTTTTT.

The chain is built from TRBV14 and TRBJ2-5, with 9 bases fitting TRBD2. The closer fit of TRBJ2-7 to the DNA end suggests the J call may be wrong. This CDR3 has 13 amino acids. CDR1 and CDR2 (germline): SGHDN, FVKESK. The CDR3 loop is CASSHSGSNEQYF. DNA of the CDR3: TGTGCCAGCAGCCATAGCGGGAGTAACGAGCAGTACTTC.

This clonotype was seen a few times. This sequence joins TRBV7-2 and TRBJ2-5; 9 nucleotides align to TRBD1. V gave up 5 bases and J gave up 4 bases; unmatched junction bases: 8. Germline V CDR1 and CDR2: SGHTA, FQGNSA. This CDR3 has 15 amino acids. CDR3 DNA sequence: TGTGCCAGCAGCCCAGACAGGGGGAGGGTAGAGACCCAGTACTTC. This encodes CASSPDRGRVETQYF.

This rearrangement joins TRBV29-1 to TRBJ1-3, with D uncertain. Germline V gene sequence: CDR1 SQVTM, CDR2 ANQGSEA. Deletions cut 5 bases from V and 1 base from J, with 6 bases between. This CDR3 has 12 residues. In DNA form, the CDR3 reads TGCAGCGTTCGGGAATCTGGAAACACCATATATTTT. Protein product: CSVRESGNTIYF.

This chain joins TRBV12-3 or TRBV12-4 and TRBJ1-3; 9 nucleotides match TRBD1. J lost 7 bases, V lost 6 bases, and 10 bases had no gene match. This CDR3 region has 15 residues. For the CDR3, the DNA is TGTGCCAGCAGCCCCGGGACAGGGAGGTCTAACACCATATATTTT. Translating it yields CASSPGTGRSNTIYF.

The J gene is TRBJ1-1, the V gene TRBV5-1; the match to TRBD1 covers 7 bases. CDR1 and CDR2 (germline): SGHRS, YFSETQ. CDR3 size: 17 residues. The ends lost 0 bases at V and 0 bases at J; junction bases unmatched: 8. In DNA, the CDR3 is TGCGCCAGCAGCTTGGGGACACAGGGGATCTTGAACACTGAAGCTTTCTTT. This codes for CASSLGTQGILNTEAFF.

The V and J genes are TRBV4-3 and TRBJ2-1, with D perhaps assigned TRBD1 or TRBD2 (5 bases each). Germline CDR1 LGHNA, CDR2 YSLEER. Deletions cut 2 bases from V and 0 bases from J, with 14 bases between. The CDR3 spans 17 residues. The CDR3: CASSQQGGSSSYNEQFF. DNA of the CDR3: TGCGCCAGCAGCCAACAGGGCGGGTCCAGCTCCTACAATGAGCAGTTCTTC.

A note on this clonotype: The junction does not match germline at one end; this may be a read error. CDR3 loop: CASSSGYEGDTQYF. The CDR3 coding sequence is TGTGCCAGCAGTTCGGGGTACGAGGGTGATACGCAGTACTTT. The rearrangement uses TRBV12-3 or TRBV12-4 and TRBJ2-3, with a possible D match to TRBD2 (5 bases). The CDR3 contains 14 residues.

This clonotype appeared a few times. V is TRBV19 and J is TRBJ2-1, with 7 positions matching TRBD2. V lost 3 bases and J lost 6; bases outside the gene matches: 8. CDR3 size: 15 residues. The germline V gene has CDR1 LNHDA and CDR2 SQIVND (reference sequence). This chain's CDR3 is CASSMWIGGGNEQFF. The DNA for the CDR3 is TGTGCCAGTAGTATGTGGATTGGGGGGGGCAATGAGCAGTTCTTC.

V and J are TRBV6-2 or TRBV6-3 and TRBJ1-3; 10 bases fit TRBD1. The germline gives CDR1 MNHEY, CDR2 SVGEGT. Losses at the gene ends were 5 bases for V and 9 bases for J; bases not matched to a gene: 7. This CDR3 is built from 14 residues. This CDR3 is CASSPGQGTSTIYF. In DNA, the CDR3 is TGTGCCAGCAGTCCGGGACAGGGGACAAGCACCATATATTTT.

This chain connects TRBV28 to TRBJ2-2; 8 positions match TRBD1. The length of the CDR3 is 16 residues. Germline CDR1 reads MDHEN; CDR2 reads SYDVKM. The trim removed 3 bases at V and 6 bases at J, leaving 9 bases unmatched. This CDR3 is CASSLPQGAPAGELFF. The CDR3, as DNA: TGTGCCAGCAGTTTGCCGCAGGGGGCGCCGGCCGGGGAGCTGTTTTTT.

This clonotype has more than one count but fewer than ten. The chain employs TRBV9 and TRBJ1-1; 7 bases align to TRBD1. Germline V gives CDR1 SGDLS, CDR2 YYNGEE. With 4 bases clipped from V and 8 bases from J, the junction kept 11 bases outside the gene matches. This CDR3 region has 14 residues. CDR3 loop: CASSRGRTWGEAFF. In DNA form, the CDR3 reads TGTGCCAGCAGCAGGGGGCGAACCTGGGGGGAAGCTTTCTTT.

This chain links TRBV5-1 with TRBJ2-1; the D is unclear. The J call may be mistaken, given a closer DNA end match to TRBJ2-7. This CDR3 spans 12 amino acids. CDR1 is SGHRS and CDR2 is YFSETQ in the germline V gene. CDR3 coding DNA: TGCGCCAGCAGGGTCCCCGGTTACGAGCAGTACTTC. The encoded protein is CASRVPGYEQYF.

The V call is TRBV18, the J call TRBJ2-1; D not certain. The CDR3 totals 15 residues. Germline V lookup: CDR1 KGHSH, CDR2 LQKENI. V shed 2 bases and J shed 0 bases, with 8 bases lying between them. The CDR3: CASSPAVLSYNEQFF. Written as DNA, the CDR3 is TGTGCCAGCTCACCAGCGGTCCTCTCCTACAATGAGCAGTTCTTC.

A remark on this clonotype: One base away lies a much larger clone, so this may be a sequencing read error. The rearrangement links TRBV2 to TRBJ2-3; D uncertain. The length of the CDR3 is 12 residues. Germline V lookup: CDR1 SNHLY, CDR2 FYNNEI. Written as DNA, the CDR3 is TGTGCCAGCAGTGGAGGAACAGATGCGCAGTATTTT. It translates to CASSGGTDAQYF. The whole variable domain, filled in from reference TRBV2 and TRBJ2-3, reads EPEVTQTPSHQVTQMGQEVILRCVPISNHLYFYWYRQILGQKVEFLVSFYNNEISEKSEIFDDQFSVERPDGSNFTLKIRSTKLEDSAMYFCASSGGTDAQYFGPGTRLTVL.

This clonotype was counted many times. V gene TRBV28 combines with J gene TRBJ2-1, with D uncertain. This CDR3 has 11 amino acids. CDR1 is MDHEN, CDR2 SYDVKM, per germline. V was cut by 4 bases and J by 5 bases, with 3 bases left in between. CDR3 nucleotide sequence: TGTGCCAGCAGTTCCGACAATGAGCAGTTCTTC. Translated, it gives CASSSDNEQFF.

This clonotype has more than one count but fewer than ten. V gene TRBV5-1 combines with J gene TRBJ1-1; a weak D match, TRBD1 (5 bases). The V and J ends lost 4 bases and 3 bases respectively, with 16 bases between them. The CDR3 extends over 15 amino acids. Per the germline V gene, CDR1 is SGHRS and CDR2 is YFSETQ. CDR3 DNA: TGCGCCAGCAGCGCTTACCGGGACGCGGACACTGAAGCTTTCTTT. It encodes CASSAYRDADTEAFF.

This chain links TRBV25-1 with TRBJ2-3; the match to TRBD2 covers 13 bases. The CDR3 sequence is 18 residues long. Germline CDR1 is MGHDK and CDR2 is SYGVNS. V shed 2 bases and J 4 bases; nucleotides not matched to a gene: 9. CDR3 coding DNA: TGTGCCAGCAGTGAAAAAGTCACTAGCGGGGGGGCAGCAGATACGCAGTATTTT. The encoded protein is CASSEKVTSGGAADTQYF.